Following are 8 T cell receptor beta chains from one sample sequenced in a study of cytomegalovirus exposure and HLA in healthy donors. The PCR was carried out with 60 Vbeta primers and 13 Jbeta primers. Assay: immunoSEQ multiplex PCR; the TCRdb copy retains only in-frame clones and omits some. There are roughly 90,000 clones in the sample; about 87% occur only once, and around 2.3% lies in the top ten. Sequencing input: PBMCs. The receptors here all came from a man aged 18 to 30 in good health and CMV-seronegative.

This chain joins TRBV9 and TRBJ2-1; 7 nucleotides match TRBD2. The germline V gene has CDR1 SGDLS and CDR2 YYNGEE. Unmatched junction bases numbered 9, after V lost 3 bases and J lost 0 bases. The CDR3 has 17 amino acids. The CDR3 sequence is CASSDSSGMGSYNEQFF. The CDR3 nucleotides read TGTGCCAGCAGCGACTCTAGCGGAATGGGCTCCTACAATGAGCAGTTCTTC.

The chain links TRBV11-2 to TRBJ1-1, with D unclear. Trimming stripped 1 base from V and 1 base from J, with 13 bases between. The CDR3 loop spans 16 amino acids. CDR1 and CDR2 (germline): SGHAT, FQNNGV. CDR3 loop: CASSLGVGGQNTEAFF. The CDR3 DNA is TGTGCCAGCAGCTTAGGAGTAGGAGGCCAGAACACTGAAGCTTTCTTT.

This chain links TRBV19 with TRBJ1-4; D may be TRBD1 (6 bases). V shed 6 bases and J shed 5 bases, with 13 bases lying between them. This CDR3 spans 14 amino acids. Per the germline V gene, CDR1 is LNHDA and CDR2 is SQIVND (reference sequence). CDR3 sequence: CASSDGQINEKLFF. The CDR3, as DNA: TGTGCCAGTAGCGACGGACAGATAAATGAAAAACTGTTTTTT.

This rearrangement joins TRBV18 to TRBJ2-1; 10 nucleotides agree with TRBD1. Germline CDR1 KGHSH, CDR2 LQKENI. V was pared by 3 bases and J by 6 bases, with 11 bases of the junction left unmatched. The CDR3 loop spans 17 amino acids. Written as DNA, the CDR3 is TGTGCCAGCTCACCGGATATGACAGGGGGCTATGGCAATGAGCAGTTCTTC. It encodes CASSPDMTGGYGNEQFF. Full variable domain (rest looked up from reference TRBV18 and TRBJ2-1): NAGVMQNPRHLVRRRGQEARLRCSPMKGHSHVYWYRQLPEEGLKFMVYLQKENIIDESGMPKERFSAEFPKEGPSILRIQQVVRGDSAAYFCASSPDMTGGYGNEQFFGPGTRLTVL.

As DNA, the CDR3 is TGCGCCAGCAGCTCAACAGGGGGCGATTACGAGCAGTACTTC. It specifies CASSSTGGDYEQYF. The chain has TRBV5-1 and TRBJ2-7; TRBD1 matches 9 bases. This CDR3 comprises 14 residues. From germline, CDR1 is SGHRS and CDR2 YFSETQ. Germline trimming cut 3 bases from V and 4 bases from J; bases unmatched to any gene: 5.

V is TRBV6-4 and J is TRBJ2-1, with TRBD2 matching 10 bases. Trimming cost V 0 bases and J 5 bases; bases outside gene matches: 4. The germline CDR1 and CDR2 sequences are MRHNA and SNTAGT. The CDR3 runs to 16 residues. CDR3 coding DNA: TGTGCCAGCAGTGACTCGTGGACTAGCGGCAACAATGAGCAGTTCTTC. Its protein product is CASSDSWTSGNNEQFF.

V usage is TRBV7-3 and J usage is TRBJ2-1, with unresolved D. CDR1 SGHTA and CDR2 FQGTGA come from the germline V gene. V was clipped by 2 bases and J by 9 bases, with 11 bases between them. This CDR3 is built from 13 residues. CDR3 DNA: TGTGCCAGCAGCTTACTATCCCCGGGTGAGCAGTTCTTC. Its translation: CASSLLSPGEQFF.

The chain has TRBV6-1 and TRBJ2-7, with D possibly matching TRBD2 (6 bases). This CDR3 comprises 14 residues. Germline V gene lookup returns CDR1 MNHNS and CDR2 SASEGT. Trimming pared 5 bases from V and 0 bases from J, leaving 11 bases between. The CDR3 DNA reads as TGTGCCAGCAGTCAAGGGACTGACTCCTACGAGCAGTACTTC. The encoded protein is CASSQGTDSYEQYF.